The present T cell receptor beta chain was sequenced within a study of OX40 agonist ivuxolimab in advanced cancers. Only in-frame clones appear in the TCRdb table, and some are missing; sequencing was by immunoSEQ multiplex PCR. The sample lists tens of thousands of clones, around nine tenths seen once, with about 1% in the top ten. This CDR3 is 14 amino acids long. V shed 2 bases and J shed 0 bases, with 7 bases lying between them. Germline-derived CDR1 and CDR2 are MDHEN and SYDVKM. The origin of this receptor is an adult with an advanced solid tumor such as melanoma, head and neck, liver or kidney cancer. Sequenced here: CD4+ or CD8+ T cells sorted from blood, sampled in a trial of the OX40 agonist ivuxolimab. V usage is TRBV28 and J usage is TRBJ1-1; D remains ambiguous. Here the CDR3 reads CASSLTQLNTEAFF. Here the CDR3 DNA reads TGTGCCAGCAGTTTAACACAGCTGAACACTGAAGCTTTCTTT.